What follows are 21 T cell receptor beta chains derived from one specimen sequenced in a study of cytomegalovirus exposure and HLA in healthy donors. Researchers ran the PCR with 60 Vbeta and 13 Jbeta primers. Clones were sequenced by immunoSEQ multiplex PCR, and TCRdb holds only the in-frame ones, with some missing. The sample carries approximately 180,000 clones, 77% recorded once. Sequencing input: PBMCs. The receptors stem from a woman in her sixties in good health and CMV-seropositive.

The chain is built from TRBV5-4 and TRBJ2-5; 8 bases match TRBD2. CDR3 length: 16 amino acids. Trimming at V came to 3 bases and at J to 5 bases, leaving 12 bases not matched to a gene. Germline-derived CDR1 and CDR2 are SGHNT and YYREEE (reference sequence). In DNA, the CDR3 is TGTGCCAGCAGCTCCGTTAACGGGGGGGCCGGGGAGACCCAGTACTTC. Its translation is CASSSVNGGAGETQYF. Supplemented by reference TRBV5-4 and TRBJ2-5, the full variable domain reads ETGVTQSPTHLIKTRGQQVTLRCSSQSGHNTVSWYQQALGQGPQFIFQYYREEENGRGNFPPRFSGLQFPNYSSELNVNALELDDSALYLCASSSVNGGAGETQYFGPGTRLLVL.

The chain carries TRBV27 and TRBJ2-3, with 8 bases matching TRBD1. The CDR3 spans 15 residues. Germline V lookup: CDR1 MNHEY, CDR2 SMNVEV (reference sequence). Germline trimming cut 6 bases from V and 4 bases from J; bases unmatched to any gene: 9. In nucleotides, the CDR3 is TGTGCCAGCAGCCTACAGACAGGGGTCGCAGATACGCAGTATTTT. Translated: CASSLQTGVADTQYF.

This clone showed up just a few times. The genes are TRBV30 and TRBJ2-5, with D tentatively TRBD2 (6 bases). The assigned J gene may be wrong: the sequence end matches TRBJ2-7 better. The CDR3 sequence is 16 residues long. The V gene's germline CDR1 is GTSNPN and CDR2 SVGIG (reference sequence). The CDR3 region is CAWSNLLGGPSYEQYF. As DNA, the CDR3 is TGTGCCTGGAGCAACCTCTTGGGGGGTCCCTCCTACGAGCAGTACTTC.

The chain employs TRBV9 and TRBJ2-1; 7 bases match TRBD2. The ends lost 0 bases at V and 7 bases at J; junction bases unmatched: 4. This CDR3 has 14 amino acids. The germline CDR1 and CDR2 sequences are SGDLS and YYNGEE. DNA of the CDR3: TGTGCCAGCAGCGTAGGCGGGAGTAGAAATGAGCAGTTCTTC. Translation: CASSVGGSRNEQFF. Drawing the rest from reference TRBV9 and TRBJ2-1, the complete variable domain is DSGVTQTPKHLITATGQRVTLRCSPRSGDLSVYWYQQSLDQGLQFLIQYYNGEERAKGNILERFSAQQFPDLHSELNLSSLELGDSALYFCASSVGGSRNEQFFGPGTRLTVL.

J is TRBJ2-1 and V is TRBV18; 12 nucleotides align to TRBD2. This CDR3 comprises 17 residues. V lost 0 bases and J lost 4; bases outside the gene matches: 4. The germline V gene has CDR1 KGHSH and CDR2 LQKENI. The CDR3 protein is CASSPPTSGRPYNEQFF. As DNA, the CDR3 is TGTGCCAGCTCACCACCGACTAGCGGGAGACCTTACAATGAGCAGTTCTTC. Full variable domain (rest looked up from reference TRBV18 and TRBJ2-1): NAGVMQNPRHLVRRRGQEARLRCSPMKGHSHVYWYRQLPEEGLKFMVYLQKENIIDESGMPKERFSAEFPKEGPSILRIQQVVRGDSAAYFCASSPPTSGRPYNEQFFGPGTRLTVL.

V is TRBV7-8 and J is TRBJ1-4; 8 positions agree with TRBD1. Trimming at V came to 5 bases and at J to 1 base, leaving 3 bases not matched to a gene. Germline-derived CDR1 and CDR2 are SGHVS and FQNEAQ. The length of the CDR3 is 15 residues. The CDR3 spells CASSPQGGTNEKLFF. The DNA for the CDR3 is TGTGCCAGCAGCCCACAGGGGGGAACTAATGAAAAACTGTTTTTT. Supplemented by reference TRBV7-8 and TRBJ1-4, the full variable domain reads GAGVSQSPRYKVAKRGQDVALRCDPISGHVSLFWYQQALGQGPEFLTYFQNEAQLDKSGLPSDRFFAERPEGSVSTLKIQRTQQEDSAVYLCASSPQGGTNEKLFFGSGTQLSVL.

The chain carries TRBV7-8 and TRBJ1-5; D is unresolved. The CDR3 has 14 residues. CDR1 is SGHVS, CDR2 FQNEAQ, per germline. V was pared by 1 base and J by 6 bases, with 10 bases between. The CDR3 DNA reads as TGTGCCAGCAGCTTAGGCAGAATGCCTCAGCCCCAGCATTTT. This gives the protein CASSLGRMPQPQHF.

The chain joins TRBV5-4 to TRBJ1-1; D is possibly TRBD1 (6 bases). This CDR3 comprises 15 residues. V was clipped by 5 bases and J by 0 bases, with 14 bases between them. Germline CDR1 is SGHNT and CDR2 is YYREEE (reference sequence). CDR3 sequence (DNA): TGTGCCAGCAGTACGCCGGGACACATGAACACTGAAGCTTTCTTT. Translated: CASSTPGHMNTEAFF.

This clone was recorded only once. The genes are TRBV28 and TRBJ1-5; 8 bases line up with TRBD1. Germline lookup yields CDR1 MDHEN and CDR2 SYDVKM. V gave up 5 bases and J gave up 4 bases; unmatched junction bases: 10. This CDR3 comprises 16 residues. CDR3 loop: CASSPRTGYGNQPQHF. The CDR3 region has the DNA TGTGCCAGCAGTCCCAGGACAGGGTACGGGAATCAGCCCCAGCATTTT.

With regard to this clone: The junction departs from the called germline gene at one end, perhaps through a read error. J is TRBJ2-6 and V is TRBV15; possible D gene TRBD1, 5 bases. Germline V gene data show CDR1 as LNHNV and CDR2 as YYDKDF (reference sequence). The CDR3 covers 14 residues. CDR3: CATSSPSGANGLTF. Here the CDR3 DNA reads TGTGCCACCAGCAGTCCCTCTGGGGCCAACGGCCTGACTTTC.

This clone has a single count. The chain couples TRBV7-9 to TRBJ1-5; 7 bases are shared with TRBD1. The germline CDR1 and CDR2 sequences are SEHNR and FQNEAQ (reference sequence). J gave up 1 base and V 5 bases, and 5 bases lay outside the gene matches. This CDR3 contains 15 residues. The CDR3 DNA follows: TGTGCCAGCAGCGGACACAGGGGAAGCAATCAGCCCCAGCATTTT. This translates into CASSGHRGSNQPQHF.

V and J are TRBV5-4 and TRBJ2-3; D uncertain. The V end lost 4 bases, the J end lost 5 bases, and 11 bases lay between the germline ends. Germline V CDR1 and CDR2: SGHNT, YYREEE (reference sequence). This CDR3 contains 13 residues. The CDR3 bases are TGTGCCAGCAGCCCCCCGACAATAGATACGCAGTATTTT. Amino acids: CASSPPTIDTQYF.

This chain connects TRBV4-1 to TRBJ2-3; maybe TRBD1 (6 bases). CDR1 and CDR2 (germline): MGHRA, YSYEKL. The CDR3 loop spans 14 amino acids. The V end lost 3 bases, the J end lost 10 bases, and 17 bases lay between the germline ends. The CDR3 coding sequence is TGCGCCAGCAGCCAGGGGGACACAAGAGCGTCGCAGTATTTT. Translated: CASSQGDTRASQYF.

CDR3 region: CASSPQGARYGYTF. The CDR3 DNA reads as TGTGCCAGCAGTCCACAGGGGGCGCGCTATGGCTACACCTTC. The V gene is TRBV6-1, the J gene TRBJ1-2; TRBD1 matches 9 bases. This CDR3 has 14 residues. Germline CDR1 is MNHNS and CDR2 is SASEGT. The junction had 5 bases not matched to a gene; V was cut back by 5 bases and J by 4 bases.

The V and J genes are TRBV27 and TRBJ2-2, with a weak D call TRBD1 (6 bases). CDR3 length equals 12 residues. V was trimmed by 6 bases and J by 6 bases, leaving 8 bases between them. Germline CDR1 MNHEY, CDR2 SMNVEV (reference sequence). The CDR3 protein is CASRAGAGELFF. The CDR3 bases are TGTGCCAGCAGGGCAGGGGCCGGGGAGCTGTTTTTT.

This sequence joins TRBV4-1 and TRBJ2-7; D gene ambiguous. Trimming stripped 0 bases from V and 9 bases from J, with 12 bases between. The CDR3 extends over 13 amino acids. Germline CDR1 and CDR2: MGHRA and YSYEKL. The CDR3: CASSQEIGVRQYF. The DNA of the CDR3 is TGCGCCAGCAGCCAAGAAATAGGAGTGCGGCAGTACTTC.

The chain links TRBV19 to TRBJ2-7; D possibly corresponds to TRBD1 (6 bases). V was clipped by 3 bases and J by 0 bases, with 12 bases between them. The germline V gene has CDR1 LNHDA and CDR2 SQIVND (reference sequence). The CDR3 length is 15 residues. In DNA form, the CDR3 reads TGTGCCAGTAGTATTCAGGGGACGGACTCCTACGAGCAGTACTTC. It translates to CASSIQGTDSYEQYF.

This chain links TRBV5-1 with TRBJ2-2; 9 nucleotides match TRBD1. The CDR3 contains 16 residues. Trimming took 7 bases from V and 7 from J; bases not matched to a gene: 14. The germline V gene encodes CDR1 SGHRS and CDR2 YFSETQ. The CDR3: CASSSSGQGLGGELFF. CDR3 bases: TGCGCCAGCTCCTCGTCGGGACAGGGATTGGGCGGGGAGCTGTTTTTT.

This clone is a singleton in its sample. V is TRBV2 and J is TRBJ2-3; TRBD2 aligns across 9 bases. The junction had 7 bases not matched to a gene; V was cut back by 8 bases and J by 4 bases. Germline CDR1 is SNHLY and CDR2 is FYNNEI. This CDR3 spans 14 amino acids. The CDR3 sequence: CASGRRGGADTQYF. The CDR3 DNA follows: TGTGCCAGCGGTCGGCGGGGGGGCGCAGATACGCAGTATTTT.

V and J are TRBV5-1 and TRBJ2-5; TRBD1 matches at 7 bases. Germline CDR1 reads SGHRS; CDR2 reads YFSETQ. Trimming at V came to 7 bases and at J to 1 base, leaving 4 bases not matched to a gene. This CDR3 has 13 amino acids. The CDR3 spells CASLGQPQETQYF. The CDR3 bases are TGCGCCAGCTTGGGACAGCCCCAAGAGACCCAGTACTTC.

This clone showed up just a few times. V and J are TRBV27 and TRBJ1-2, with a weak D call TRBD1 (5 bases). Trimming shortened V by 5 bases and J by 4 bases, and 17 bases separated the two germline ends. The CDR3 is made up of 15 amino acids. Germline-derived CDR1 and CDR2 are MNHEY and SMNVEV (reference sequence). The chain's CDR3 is CASSLYPGGGYGYTF. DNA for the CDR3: TGTGCCAGCAGTCTATATCCGGGCGGGGGCTATGGCTACACCTTC.